A single sample gave rise to the 13 T cell receptor beta chains below, sequenced in a study of T-cell memory formation after mild COVID-19. TCRdb called the 5' RACE reads again in MiXCR, with one record for every CDR3 protein. Counted here are around 130,000 distinct CDR3 sequences, 15% to 20% occurring once; the ten biggest clones make up more than 11%. Sequenced sample: PBMCs or a T cell subset sorted from them (not recorded which). Receptor source: an adult woman who had mild COVID-19 (a few samples of this study predate the infection). Cell type and time point are not known.

This clonotype was recorded a few times. This chain joins TRBV7-6 and TRBJ1-3; D unclear. CDR1 is SGHVS, CDR2 FNYEAQ, per germline. Trimming took 5 bases from V and 5 from J, leaving 22 bases between them. The CDR3 has 17 amino acids. CDR3 nucleotide sequence: TGTGCCAGCAGCCCCGAGGGTGCTGGGCCTCGCCGAAACACCATATATTTT. It yields the protein CASSPEGAGPRRNTIYF.

The V and J genes are TRBV27 and TRBJ2-2; 13 nucleotides match TRBD2. The junction had 1 base not matched to a gene; V was cut back by 5 bases and J by 4 bases. The CDR3 contains 15 residues. Germline V gene lookup returns CDR1 MNHEY and CDR2 SMNVEV (reference sequence). DNA of the CDR3: TGTGCCAGCAGTGGGACTAGCGGGGTCACCGGGGAGCTGTTTTTT. Translation: CASSGTSGVTGELFF.

The V gene is TRBV5-1, the J gene TRBJ2-1; D is unclear. The V end lost 4 bases, the J end lost 7 bases, and 21 bases lay between the germline ends. CDR1 is SGHRS, CDR2 YFSETQ, per germline. The CDR3 contains 16 residues. The CDR3, as DNA: TGCGCCAGCAGCATTGATGACCCAGCCTGGGGAAATGAGCAGTTCTTC. This translates into CASSIDDPAWGNEQFF.

The genes are TRBV7-9 and TRBJ2-5; 10 nucleotides align to TRBD2. The J segment lost 2 bases and the V segment lost 5 bases, leaving 5 bases of the junction unmatched. The CDR3 totals 15 residues. CDR1 SEHNR and CDR2 FQNEAQ come from the germline V gene (reference sequence). CDR3 bases: TGTGCCAGCAGCGACCCACTAGCGGGGCAAGAGACCCAGTACTTC. Translation: CASSDPLAGQETQYF.

The table lists this clonotype with a count of one. The chain combines TRBV3-1 with TRBJ2-2; D is uncertain. Trimming removed 2 bases at V and 2 bases at J, with 9 bases between. The CDR3 covers 15 residues. The germline gives CDR1 LGHDT, CDR2 YNNKEL (reference sequence). The DNA for the CDR3 is TGTGCCAGCAGCCAACGGCGGAGAAACACCGGGGAGCTGTTTTTT. As protein: CASSQRRRNTGELFF.

This clonotype was counted only a few times. The chain employs TRBV6-5 and TRBJ2-5, with TRBD2 matching 7 bases. Trimming cost V 0 bases and J 5 bases; bases outside gene matches: 9. The CDR3 sequence is 16 residues long. Germline V gene data show CDR1 as MNHEY and CDR2 as SVGAGI. The CDR3 is CASSYSLRWGGETQYF. CDR3 DNA: TGTGCCAGCAGTTACTCTTTGCGATGGGGGGGGGAGACCCAGTACTTC.

The gene calls are TRBV6-5 and TRBJ2-2; 15 nucleotides align to TRBD2. V gave up 6 bases and J gave up 5 bases; unmatched junction bases: 16. The CDR3 covers 20 residues. Per germline, CDR1 MNHEY and CDR2 SVGAGI. The CDR3 coding sequence is TGTGCCAGCAGATCGACCGGGACTAGCGGGAGGACGTTGACGACCGGGGAGCTGTTTTTT. Encoded protein: CASRSTGTSGRTLTTGELFF.

The chain joins TRBV5-6 to TRBJ2-1, with 11 positions matching TRBD1. The junction had 6 bases not matched to a gene; V was cut back by 4 bases and J by 3 bases. This CDR3 comprises 16 residues. The germline CDR1 and CDR2 sequences are SGHDT and YYEEEE. The CDR3 sequence: CASSLDRGLVYNEQFF. Here the CDR3 DNA reads TGTGCCAGCAGCCTGGACAGGGGGCTTGTCTACAATGAGCAGTTCTTC.

This clonotype came up a few times. The V call is TRBV29-1, the J call TRBJ2-2; a possible D gene is TRBD2 (6 bases). V lost 3 bases to trimming and J lost 7 bases, with 12 bases between them. This CDR3 has 13 amino acids. CDR1 is SQVTM, CDR2 ANQGSEA, per germline. Here the CDR3 reads CSVDATGGGELFF. The CDR3 region has the DNA TGCAGCGTTGATGCCACCGGGGGCGGGGAGCTGTTTTTT.

This clonotype has more than one count but fewer than ten. The chain employs TRBV9 and TRBJ2-1; 14 bases agree with TRBD2. There are 17 residues in the CDR3. Trimming cost V 4 bases and J 8 bases; bases outside gene matches: 11. Per the germline V gene, CDR1 is SGDLS and CDR2 is YYNGEE. CDR3 region: CASSMTSGGAGIDEQFF. In DNA, the CDR3 is TGTGCCAGCAGCATGACTAGCGGGGGGGCCGGTATAGATGAGCAGTTCTTC.

The gene calls are TRBV12-3 or TRBV12-4 and TRBJ2-1; D is undetermined. Between the trimmed V and J ends, which lost 2 bases and 7 bases, there was a span of 9 bases. The CDR3 sequence is 13 residues long. Written as DNA, the CDR3 is TGTGCCAGCAGTTTATTAGTCAGTAATGAGCAGTTCTTC. Protein: CASSLLVSNEQFF.

The chain combines TRBV14 with TRBJ2-7; a possible D gene is TRBD1 (5 bases). CDR1 SGHDN and CDR2 FVKESK come from the germline V gene. There are 13 residues in the CDR3. V dropped 2 bases and J dropped 3 bases, with 8 bases sitting between them. CDR3 protein: CASSQSRDYEQYF. CDR3 sequence (DNA): TGTGCCAGCAGCCAATCCAGGGACTACGAGCAGTACTTC.

V and J are TRBV5-1 and TRBJ2-3, with TRBD2 as a possible D gene (6 bases). V was cut by 4 bases and J by 5 bases, with 14 bases left in between. The CDR3 covers 14 residues. Germline CDR1 reads SGHRS; CDR2 reads YFSETQ. The CDR3 sequence: CASSPGEYVDTQYF. For the CDR3, the DNA is TGCGCCAGCAGCCCGGGAGAGTACGTAGATACGCAGTATTTT. The full variable domain, rest sourced from reference TRBV5-1 and TRBJ2-3, is KAGVTQTPRYLIKTRGQQVTLSCSPISGHRSVSWYQQTPGQGLQFLFEYFSETQRNKGNFPGRFSGRQFSNSRSEMNVSTLELGDSALYLCASSPGEYVDTQYFGPGTRLTVL.